One sample yielded the 17 T cell receptor beta chains listed below, sequenced in a study of blood T cell repertoires in COVID-19. Profiled with immunoSEQ multiplex PCR; TCRdb holds only in-frame clones, not every one. The table has under 150,000 clones, about 89% seen once. What was sequenced was peripheral blood. These TCRs come from a man aged 50-59 years with active COVID-19.

The V call is TRBV4-1, the J call TRBJ2-5, with D possibly TRBD2 on 5 matching bases. In germline, CDR1 is MGHRA, CDR2 YSYEKL. With 1 base removed from V and 1 base from J, the gap between germline ends came to 13 bases. This CDR3 spans 16 amino acids. CDR3 in amino acids: CASSQGGSTSQETQYF. DNA of the CDR3: TGCGCCAGCAGCCAAGGGGGTAGTACTAGCCAAGAGACCCAGTACTTC.

The CDR3 DNA reads TGTGCCAGCAGTTATTGGTGGCTAGTGGGAGATACGCAGTATTTT. Translated: CASSYWWLVGDTQYF. This chain uses TRBV7-3 with TRBJ2-3, with unresolved D. There are 15 residues in the CDR3. The V gene's germline CDR1 is SGHTA and CDR2 FQGTGA. V lost 6 bases and J lost 5, with 18 bases in between.

This chain uses TRBV5-4 with TRBJ2-3; TRBD2 agrees at 8 bases. The CDR3 has 16 residues. Germline assignment: CDR1 SGHNT and CDR2 YYREEE (reference sequence). Trimming cost V 0 bases and J 1 base; bases outside gene matches: 4. The chain's CDR3 is CASSLVLSGGTDTQYF. Written as DNA, the CDR3 is TGTGCCAGCAGCTTGGTGCTTAGCGGGGGCACAGATACGCAGTATTTT.

The chain joins TRBV12-3 or TRBV12-4 to TRBJ1-5; D call uncertain. The CDR3 is 13 residues long. V was pared by 8 bases and J by 4 bases, with 12 bases between. DNA of the CDR3: TGTGCCAGCGCCCGGGGAGGGAATCAGCCCCAGCATTTT. Translating it yields CASARGGNQPQHF.

This sequence joins TRBV18 and TRBJ2-2, with 9 bases that match TRBD2. The V segment lost 6 bases and the J segment 6 bases; nucleotides outside the gene matches: 11. The CDR3 sequence is 16 residues long. Germline V lookup: CDR1 KGHSH, CDR2 LQKENI. The CDR3 protein is CASSVRPRGGAGELFF. CDR3 nucleotide sequence: TGTGCCAGCTCGGTTCGCCCTCGCGGGGGGGCCGGGGAGCTGTTTTTT.

In its sample, this clone was seen a few times. Here the CDR3 DNA reads TGTGCCTGGAGTCCGACTTACAGGGAGGGCTACACCTTC. The encoded protein is CAWSPTYREGYTF. The chain recombines TRBV30 with TRBJ1-2; a possible D gene is TRBD1 (6 bases). The CDR3 totals 13 residues. V lost 2 bases and J 8 bases, leaving 15 bases between the germline ends. Germline CDR1 and CDR2: GTSNPN and SVGIG (reference sequence).

This clone appeared once. DNA for the CDR3: TGTGCCAGCAGCCGCCCCGGGACAGGGAAAGTCGGCTACACCTTC. Translating it yields CASSRPGTGKVGYTF. The chain recombines TRBV28 with TRBJ1-2; TRBD1 matches at 9 bases. Trimming removed 6 bases from V and 8 bases from J; junction bases left unmatched: 13. This CDR3 has 15 residues. Germline V CDR1 and CDR2: MDHEN, SYDVKM.

The V call is TRBV9, the J call TRBJ1-3, with D hard to call. Germline CDR1 reads SGDLS; CDR2 reads YYNGEE. The CDR3 covers 13 residues. V shed 9 bases and J shed 2 bases, with 12 bases lying between them. The CDR3 DNA follows: TGTGCCACCTCCCCCTGGCCTGGAAACACCATATATTTT. As protein: CATSPWPGNTIYF.

This chain connects TRBV21-1 to TRBJ2-5; TRBD2 is the table's D call and was not checked against the DNA. TRBV21-1 is tagged as a pseudogene. The CDR3 has 18 residues. CDR3 DNA sequence: TGTGCCAGCAGCTTCCGCGCGGACCCCGCGGGAGGCCAAGAGACCCAGTACTTC. Its protein is CASSFRADPAGGQETQYF.

The chain has TRBV30 and TRBJ1-2; D not certain. CDR3 length: 14 residues. The germline V gene has CDR1 GTSNPN and CDR2 SVGIG (reference sequence). The V gene lost 5 bases and the J gene lost 8 bases, with 21 bases spanning the gap. CDR3 DNA sequence: TGTGCCTGGGGGTTTTTCGACCACGGGGAGGGCTACACCTTC. Translation gives CAWGFFDHGEGYTF.

This rearrangement joins TRBV3-1 (or the pseudogene TRBV3-2) to TRBJ2-1; D remains ambiguous. Trimming took off 3 bases at V and 9 bases at J, with 6 bases between the two ends. CDR3 length: 11 residues. Germline V CDR1 and CDR2: LGHDT, YNNKEL (reference sequence). CDR3 in DNA: TGTGCCAGCAGCCATAGCTTTGAGCAGTTCTTC. Translating gives CASSHSFEQFF.

The gene calls are TRBV9 and TRBJ1-3, with D uncertain. The V end lost 5 bases, the J end lost 0 bases, and 9 bases lay between the germline ends. From germline, CDR1 is SGDLS and CDR2 YYNGEE. CDR3 length equals 14 residues. CDR3 nucleotide sequence: TGTGCCAGCAGGCCTAGTAGCTCTGGAAACACCATATATTTT. Encoded protein: CASRPSSSGNTIYF.

This clone has a single count. The chain links TRBV12-5 to TRBJ2-1; D is uncertain. The CDR3 has 13 residues. Germline loops: CDR1 LGHNT, CDR2 FRNRAP. V was shortened by 2 bases and J by 3 bases, with 5 bases between the two germline ends. CDR3 amino acids: CASGLPNYNEQFF. The CDR3 DNA follows: TGTGCTAGTGGTTTGCCAAACTACAATGAGCAGTTCTTC.

The chain recombines TRBV27 with TRBJ1-6; 9 nucleotides match TRBD1. The germline V gene has CDR1 MNHEY and CDR2 SMNVEV (reference sequence). Germline trimming cut 6 bases from V and 4 bases from J; bases unmatched to any gene: 7. The CDR3 runs 16 residues. For the CDR3, the DNA is TGTGCCAGCAGGGGGACCGGGACAGGGTATAATTCACCCCTCCACTTT. Translating it yields CASRGTGTGYNSPLHF.

The chain employs TRBV7-9 and TRBJ2-1, with D possibly TRBD1 on 6 matching bases. The CDR3 sequence is 13 residues long. CDR1 is SEHNR, CDR2 FQNEAQ, per germline (reference sequence). V dropped 5 bases and J dropped 15 bases, with 20 bases sitting between them. The CDR3: CASSPGLIYRAFF. CDR3 in DNA: TGTGCCAGCAGCCCCGGACTGATCTACAGGGCGTTCTTC.

The rearrangement links TRBV7-6 to TRBJ2-5, with D possibly TRBD1 on 6 matching bases. The V end was cut by 5 bases, the J end by 5 bases, with 15 bases between. CDR3 length: 14 residues. Germline V lookup: CDR1 SGHVS, CDR2 FNYEAQ. The CDR3 DNA follows: TGTGCCAGCAGCGCACGGGACACAGGGGAGACCCAGTACTTC. Translating it yields CASSARDTGETQYF.

The chain uses TRBV28 and TRBJ1-6; tentatively, D is TRBD1 (5 bases). The CDR3 is 16 amino acids. V shed 7 bases and J shed 7 bases, with 20 bases lying between them. Per germline, CDR1 MDHEN and CDR2 SYDVKM. The CDR3 sequence: CASTFGGVSGNSPLHF. CDR3 coding DNA: TGTGCCAGCACCTTCGGGGGGGTCTCTGGGAATTCACCCCTCCACTTT.